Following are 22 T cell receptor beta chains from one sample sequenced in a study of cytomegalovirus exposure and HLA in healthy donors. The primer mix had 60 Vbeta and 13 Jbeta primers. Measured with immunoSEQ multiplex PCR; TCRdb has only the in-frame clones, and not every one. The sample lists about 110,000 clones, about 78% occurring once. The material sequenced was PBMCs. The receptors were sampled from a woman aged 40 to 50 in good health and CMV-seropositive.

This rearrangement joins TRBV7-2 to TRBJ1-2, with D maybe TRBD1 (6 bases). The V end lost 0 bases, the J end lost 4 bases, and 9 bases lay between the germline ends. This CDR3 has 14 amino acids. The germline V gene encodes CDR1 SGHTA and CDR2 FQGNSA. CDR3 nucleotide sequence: TGTGCCAGCAGCTTAGCGGACAGCTTCTATGGCTACACCTTC. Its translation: CASSLADSFYGYTF.

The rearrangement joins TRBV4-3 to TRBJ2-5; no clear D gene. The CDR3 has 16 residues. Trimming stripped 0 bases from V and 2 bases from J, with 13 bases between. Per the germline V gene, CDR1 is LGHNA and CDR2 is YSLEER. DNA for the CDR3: TGCGCCAGCAGCCAAGATGAATCGACTCCACAAGAGACCCAGTACTTC. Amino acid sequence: CASSQDESTPQETQYF.

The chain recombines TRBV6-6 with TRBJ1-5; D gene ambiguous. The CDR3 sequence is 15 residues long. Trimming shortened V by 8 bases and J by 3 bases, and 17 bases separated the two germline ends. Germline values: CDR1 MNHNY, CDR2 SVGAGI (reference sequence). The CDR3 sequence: CASERNGGNNQPQHF. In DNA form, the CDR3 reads TGTGCCAGCGAACGGAACGGAGGGAACAATCAGCCCCAGCATTTT.

Here the CDR3 DNA reads TGCGCCAGCAGCCAACTTCCAGGGGGGAACACTGAAGCTTTCTTT. Translating gives CASSQLPGGNTEAFF. The chain combines TRBV4-1 with TRBJ1-1; 7 nucleotides agree with TRBD1. V trimming: 2 bases; J trimming: 1 base; junction bases outside the gene matches: 4. The CDR3 sequence is 15 residues long. The germline CDR1 and CDR2 sequences are MGHRA and YSYEKL.

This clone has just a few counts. The CDR3 bases are TGTGCCAGCAGTTACTCCTCTCAGGGCCCTAGATCGTCTAATTCACCCCTCCACTTT. Protein sequence: CASSYSSQGPRSSNSPLHF. V is TRBV6-7 and J is TRBJ1-6, with a tentative D call TRBD1 (5 bases). TRBV6-7 is designated an ORF whose function remains uncertain. This CDR3 has 19 amino acids. Trimming took off 0 bases at V and 6 bases at J, with 21 bases between the two ends.

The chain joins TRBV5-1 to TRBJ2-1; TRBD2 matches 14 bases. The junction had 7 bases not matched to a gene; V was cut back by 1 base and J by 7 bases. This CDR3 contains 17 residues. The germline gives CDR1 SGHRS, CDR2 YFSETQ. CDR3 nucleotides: TGCGCCAGCAGCTTGCCGGGACTAGCGGGGGCGAGGAATGAGCAGTTCTTC. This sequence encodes CASSLPGLAGARNEQFF.

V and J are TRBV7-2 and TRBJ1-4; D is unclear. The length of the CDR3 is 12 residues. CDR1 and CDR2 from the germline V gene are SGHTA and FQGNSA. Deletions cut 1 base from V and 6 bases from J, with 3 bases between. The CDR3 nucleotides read TGTGCCAGCAGCTTAGTCGATGAAAAACTGTTTTTT. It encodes CASSLVDEKLFF.

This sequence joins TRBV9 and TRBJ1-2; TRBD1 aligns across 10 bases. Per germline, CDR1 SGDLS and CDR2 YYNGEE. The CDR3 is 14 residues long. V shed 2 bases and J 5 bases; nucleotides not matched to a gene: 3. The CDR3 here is CASSVEDRGYGYTF. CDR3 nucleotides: TGTGCCAGCAGCGTCGAGGACAGGGGGTATGGCTACACCTTC. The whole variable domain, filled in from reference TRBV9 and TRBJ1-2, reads DSGVTQTPKHLITATGQRVTLRCSPRSGDLSVYWYQQSLDQGLQFLIQYYNGEERAKGNILERFSAQQFPDLHSELNLSSLELGDSALYFCASSVEDRGYGYTFGSGTRLTVV.

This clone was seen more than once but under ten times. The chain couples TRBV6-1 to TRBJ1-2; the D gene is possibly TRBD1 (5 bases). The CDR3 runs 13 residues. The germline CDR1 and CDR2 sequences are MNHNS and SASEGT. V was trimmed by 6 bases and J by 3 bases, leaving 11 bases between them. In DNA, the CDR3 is TGTGCCAGCAGCCCAAGGGGATACTATGGCTACACCTTC. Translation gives CASSPRGYYGYTF.

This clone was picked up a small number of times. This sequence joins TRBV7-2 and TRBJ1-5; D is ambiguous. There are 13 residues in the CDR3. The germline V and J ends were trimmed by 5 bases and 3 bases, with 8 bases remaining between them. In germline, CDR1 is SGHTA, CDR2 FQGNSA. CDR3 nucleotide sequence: TGTGCCAGCAGCCCACACAACAATCAGCCCCAGCATTTT. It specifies CASSPHNNQPQHF. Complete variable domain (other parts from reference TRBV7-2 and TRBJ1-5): GAGVSQSPSNKVTEKGKDVELRCDPISGHTALYWYRQSLGQGLEFLIYFQGNSAPDKSGLPSDRFSAERTGGSVSTLTIQRTQQEDSAVYLCASSPHNNQPQHFGDGTRLSIL.

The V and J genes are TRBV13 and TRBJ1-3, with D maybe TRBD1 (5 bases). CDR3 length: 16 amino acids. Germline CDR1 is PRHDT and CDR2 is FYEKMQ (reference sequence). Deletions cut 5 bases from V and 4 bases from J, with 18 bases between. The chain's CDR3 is CASSRWGRGEGNTIYF. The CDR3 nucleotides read TGTGCCAGCAGCCGATGGGGAAGGGGTGAGGGAAACACCATATATTTT. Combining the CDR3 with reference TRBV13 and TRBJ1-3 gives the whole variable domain AAGVIQSPRHLIKEKRETATLKCYPIPRHDTVYWYQQGPGQDPQFLISFYEKMQSDKGSIPDRFSAQQFSDYHSELNMSSLELGDSALYFCASSRWGRGEGNTIYFGEGSWLTVV.

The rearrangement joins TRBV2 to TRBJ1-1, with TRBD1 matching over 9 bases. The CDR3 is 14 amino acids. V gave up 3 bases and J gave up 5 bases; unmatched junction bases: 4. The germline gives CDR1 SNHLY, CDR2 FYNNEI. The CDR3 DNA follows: TGTGCCAGCAGTGATGACAGGGGGGGGACTGAAGCTTTCTTT. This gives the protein CASSDDRGGTEAFF.

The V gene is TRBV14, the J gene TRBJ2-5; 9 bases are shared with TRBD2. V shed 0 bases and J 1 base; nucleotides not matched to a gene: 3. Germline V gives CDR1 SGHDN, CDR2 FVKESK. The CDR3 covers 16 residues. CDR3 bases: TGTGCCAGCAGCCAAGATTTTAGCGGGAGCCAAGAGACCCAGTACTTC. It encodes CASSQDFSGSQETQYF.

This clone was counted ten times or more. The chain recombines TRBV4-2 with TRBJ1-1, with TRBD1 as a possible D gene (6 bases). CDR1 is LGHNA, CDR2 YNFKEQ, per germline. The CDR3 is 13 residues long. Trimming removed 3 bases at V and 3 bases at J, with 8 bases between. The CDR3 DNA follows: TGTGCCAGCAGCCATGGGGGCTACACTGAAGCTTTCTTT. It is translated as CASSHGGYTEAFF.

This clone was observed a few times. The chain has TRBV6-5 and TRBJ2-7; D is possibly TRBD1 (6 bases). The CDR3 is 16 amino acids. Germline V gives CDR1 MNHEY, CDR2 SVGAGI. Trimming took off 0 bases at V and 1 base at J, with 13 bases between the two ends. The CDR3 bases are TGTGCCAGCAGTTACTCCGGACAGACCCATTCCTACGAGCAGTACTTC. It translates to CASSYSGQTHSYEQYF.

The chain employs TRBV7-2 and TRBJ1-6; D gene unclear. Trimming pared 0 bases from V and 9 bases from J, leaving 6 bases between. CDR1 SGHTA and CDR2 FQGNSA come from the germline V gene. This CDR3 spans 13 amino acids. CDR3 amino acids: CASSLARVSPLHF. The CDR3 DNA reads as TGTGCCAGCAGCTTAGCGCGAGTTTCACCCCTCCACTTT. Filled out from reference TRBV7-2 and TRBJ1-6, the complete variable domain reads GAGVSQSPSNKVTEKGKDVELRCDPISGHTALYWYRQSLGQGLEFLIYFQGNSAPDKSGLPSDRFSAERTGGSVSTLTIQRTQQEDSAVYLCASSLARVSPLHFGNGTRLTVT.

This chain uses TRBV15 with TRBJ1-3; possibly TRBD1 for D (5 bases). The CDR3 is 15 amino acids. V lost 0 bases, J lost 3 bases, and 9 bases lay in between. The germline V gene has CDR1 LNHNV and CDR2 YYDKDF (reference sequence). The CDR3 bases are TGTGCCACCAGCAGAGATTCCAGGGATGGAAACACCATATATTTT. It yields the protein CATSRDSRDGNTIYF.

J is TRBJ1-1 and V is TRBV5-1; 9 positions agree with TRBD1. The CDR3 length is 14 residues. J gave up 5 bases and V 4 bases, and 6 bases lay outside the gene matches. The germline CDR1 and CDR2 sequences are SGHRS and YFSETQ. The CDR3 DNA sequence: TGCGCCAGCAGCCCACGGACAGGGGAGACTGAAGCTTTCTTT. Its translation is CASSPRTGETEAFF.

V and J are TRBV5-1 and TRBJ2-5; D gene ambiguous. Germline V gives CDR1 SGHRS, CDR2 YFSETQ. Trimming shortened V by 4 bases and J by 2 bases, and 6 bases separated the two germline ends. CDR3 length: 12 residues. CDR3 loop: CASSQQQETQYF. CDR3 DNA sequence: TGCGCCAGCAGCCAACAGCAAGAGACCCAGTACTTC.

The chain's CDR3 is CASSLGGGSNQPQHF. CDR3 bases: TGTGCCAGCAGCTTAGGAGGGGGAAGCAATCAGCCCCAGCATTTT. The chain couples TRBV11-2 to TRBJ1-5, with a weak D call TRBD1 (6 bases). The V end lost 1 base, the J end lost 1 base, and 8 bases lay between the germline ends. Germline CDR1 SGHAT, CDR2 FQNNGV. The CDR3 is made up of 15 amino acids.

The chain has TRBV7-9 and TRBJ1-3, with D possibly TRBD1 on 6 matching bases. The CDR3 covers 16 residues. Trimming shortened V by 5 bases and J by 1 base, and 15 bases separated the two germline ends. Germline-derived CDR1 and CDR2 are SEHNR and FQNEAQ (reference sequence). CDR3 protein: CASSRKDSISGNTIYF. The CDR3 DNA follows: TGTGCCAGCAGCCGGAAGGACAGTATTTCTGGAAACACCATATATTTT.

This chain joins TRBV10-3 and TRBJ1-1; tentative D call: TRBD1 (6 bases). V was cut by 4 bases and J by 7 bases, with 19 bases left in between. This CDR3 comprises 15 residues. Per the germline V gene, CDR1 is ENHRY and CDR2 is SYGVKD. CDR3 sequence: CAISASREGTNEAFF. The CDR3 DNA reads TGTGCCATCAGTGCATCAAGGGAGGGGACAAATGAAGCTTTCTTT.